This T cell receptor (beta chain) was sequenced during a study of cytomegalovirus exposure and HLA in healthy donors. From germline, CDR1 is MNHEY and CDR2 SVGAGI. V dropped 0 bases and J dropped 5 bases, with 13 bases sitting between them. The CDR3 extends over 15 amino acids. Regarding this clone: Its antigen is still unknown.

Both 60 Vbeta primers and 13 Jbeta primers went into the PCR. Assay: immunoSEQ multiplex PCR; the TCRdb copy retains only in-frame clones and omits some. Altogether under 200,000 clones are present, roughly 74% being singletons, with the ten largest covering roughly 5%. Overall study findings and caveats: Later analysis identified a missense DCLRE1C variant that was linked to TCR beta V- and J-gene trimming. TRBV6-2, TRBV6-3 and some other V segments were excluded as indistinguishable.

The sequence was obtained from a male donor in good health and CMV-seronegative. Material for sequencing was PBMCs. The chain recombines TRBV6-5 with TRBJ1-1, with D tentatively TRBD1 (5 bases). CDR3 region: CASSYSRRGGTEAFF. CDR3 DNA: TGTGCCAGCAGTTACTCGCGTAGGGGTGGAACTGAAGCTTTCTTT.